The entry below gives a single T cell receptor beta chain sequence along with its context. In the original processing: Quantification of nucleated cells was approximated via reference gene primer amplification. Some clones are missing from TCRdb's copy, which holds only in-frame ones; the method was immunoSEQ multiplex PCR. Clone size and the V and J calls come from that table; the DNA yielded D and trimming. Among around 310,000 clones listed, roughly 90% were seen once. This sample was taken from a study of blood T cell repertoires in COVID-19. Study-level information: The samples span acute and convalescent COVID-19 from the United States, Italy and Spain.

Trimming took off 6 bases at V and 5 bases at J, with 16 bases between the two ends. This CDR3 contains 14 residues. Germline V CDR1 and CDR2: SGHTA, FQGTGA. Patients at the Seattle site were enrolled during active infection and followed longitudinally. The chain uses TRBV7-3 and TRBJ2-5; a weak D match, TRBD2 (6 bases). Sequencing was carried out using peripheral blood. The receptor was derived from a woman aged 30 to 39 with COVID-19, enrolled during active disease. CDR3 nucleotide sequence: TGTGCCAGCAGTCCGGGACTCTTGGGTGAGACCCAGTACTTC. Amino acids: CASSPGLLGETQYF.